This is a list of T cell receptor beta chains from one sample in a study of monozygotic twins with inflammatory bowel disease. TCRdb reanalyzed the 5' RACE reads and collapses them to one entry per CDR3 protein, without DNA. This sample lists some 170,000 distinct CDR3 sequences; its ten largest clones have 2.8%. The sequenced material came from blood. Receptors were obtained from a human donor with ulcerative colitis or Crohn's disease, or a healthy co-twin of an affected twin (not recorded which). CDR3s include the opening cysteine and the closing phenylalanine or tryptophan.

>TRBJ2-3|14|TRBV7-2
CAGGLAGATDTQYF
>TRBJ2-1|14|TRBV6-2/TRBV6-3
CASSRGLVDNEQFF
>TRBJ2-7|15|TRBV5-1
CASSPGAGGSYEQYF
>TRBJ1-1|14|TRBV29-1
CSVGTKGLGTEAFF
>TRBJ2-1|13|TRBV19
CASSPGTSGEQFF
>TRBJ1-1|15|TRBV5-1
CASSWSGQGNTEAFF
>TRBJ1-2|15|TRBV7-2
CASSLARTGEGGYTF
>TRBJ2-2|17|TRBV28
CASSSPHSSIIAGELFF
>TRBJ1-1|14|TRBV19
CASSIGRTNTEAFF
>TRBJ2-7|14|TRBV5-4
CASSVKGVGYEQYF
>TRBJ2-5|13|TRBV7-6
CASSFPWAETQYF
>TRBJ1-5|13|TRBV6-2/TRBV6-3
CASSYTERQPQHF
>TRBJ1-1|13|TRBV29-1
CSSRTGVGTEAFF
>TRBJ2-1|13|TRBV5-1
CASSLGGSVEQFF
>TRBJ2-7|15|TRBV28
CASSFQGRIPYEQYF
>TRBJ1-3|18|TRBV3-1
CASSQEREHSGGGNTIYF
>TRBJ2-1|15|TRBV27
CASSYGGLDGNEQFF
>TRBJ2-3|17|TRBV9
CASSAGVQRSSTDTQYF
>TRBJ2-2|17|TRBV4-3
CASSQLLAGGPGGELFF
>TRBJ2-2|14|TRBV4-1
CASRGQLNTGELFF
>TRBJ1-1|16|TRBV18
CASSPSLSGPVAEAFF
>TRBJ2-3|17|TRBV3-1
CASSQDRWAGGTDTQYF
>TRBJ2-1|11|TRBV20-1
CSARYGGGKFF
>TRBJ2-1|14|TRBV9
CASSGTTLYNEQFF
>TRBJ2-1|15|TRBV5-4
CASRRGLAGEDEQFF
>TRBJ2-1|16|TRBV5-1
CASSPTRGSSYNEQFF
>TRBJ2-7|14|TRBV27
CASSLSGNTAEQYF
>TRBJ2-1|17|TRBV6-4
CASSDASTGIFYNEQFF
>TRBJ2-2|15|TRBV19
CATAVGVANTGELFF
>TRBJ2-3|13|TRBV6-5
CASMVPGTDTQYF
>TRBJ1-5|15|TRBV5-1
CASTATGGSNQPQHF
>TRBJ2-3|16|TRBV3-1
CASSHVGLAGSDTQYF
>TRBJ2-2|14|TRBV12-3/TRBV12-4
CASSFQRRTGELFF
>TRBJ1-2|14|TRBV30
CAWRETELSYGYTF
>TRBJ2-1|15|TRBV12-3/TRBV12-4
CASSPLAGVSREQFF
>TRBJ2-7|15|TRBV6-5
CASSYSRGRGNEQYF
>TRBJ2-3|15|TRBV4-1
CASSQGQASTDTQYF
>TRBJ1-5|13|TRBV2
CASRQGVNQPQHF
>TRBJ1-2|13|TRBV28
CASRTQPDYGYTF
>TRBJ2-7|14|TRBV5-1
CASSLGHSRYEQYF
>TRBJ1-2|11|TRBV11-2
CASRGLYGYTF
>TRBJ1-1|14|TRBV7-2
CASSLTPMNTEAFF
>TRBJ2-7|14|TRBV5-4
CASSPQTLISEQYF